The 16 T cell receptor beta chains presented below share a single source sample, sequenced in a study of CD8+ T cells in alopecia areata (dated by TCRdb to the late 2010s). Library creation used the immunoSEQ multiplex PCR assay. RNA was extracted from all samples and reverse transcribed into cDNA, which served as template for TCR sequencing. Entries here come from immuneACCESS through TCRdb and include only in-frame sequences with V and J called. Some clones fail to appear in such tables; in the studies checked, an unresolved V gene covers under half of the shortfall, and the cause of the remainder is unknown. The sample contains 150,000 to 250,000 clones, around 56% of them found a single time. The leading ten clones occupy 3% to 3.5% of the sample. The time point label for this specimen denotes: approximately 4 weeks on oral tofacitinib. The treatment or condition label of this sample denotes: oral pan-JAK inhibitor, 5-10 mg twice daily.

The sample in question was CD4+ T cells sorted from blood, obtained at week 4, from a patient treated with tofacitinib. The receptors stem from a human donor with alopecia areata.

The table lists this clone with a few counts. The chain employs TRBV7-2 and TRBJ2-3; D remains unclear. CDR1 is SGHTA and CDR2 is FQGNSA in the germline V gene. V gave up 8 bases and J gave up 2 bases, with 11 bases separating them. The CDR3 loop spans 13 amino acids. This CDR3 reads CASLYQITDTQYF. In DNA, the CDR3 is TGTGCCAGCTTATACCAGATCACAGATACGCAGTATTTT.

This chain connects TRBV29-1 to TRBJ1-1, with a tentative D call TRBD1 (5 bases). The CDR3 contains 13 residues. CDR1 and CDR2 from the germline V gene are SQVTM and ANQGSEA. Trimming cost V 7 bases and J 0 bases, with 12 bases left between them. This CDR3 is CSGSQELNTEAFF. The CDR3 DNA reads as TGCAGCGGTTCACAGGAGTTGAACACTGAAGCTTTCTTT.

This chain uses TRBV30 with TRBJ1-2; the D gene is possibly TRBD1 (5 bases). V lost 4 bases, J lost 0 bases, and 9 bases lay in between. CDR1 is GTSNPN, CDR2 SVGIG, per germline (reference sequence). This CDR3 is built from 13 residues. The CDR3 sequence is CAWKGTSNYGYTF. The DNA of the CDR3 is TGTGCCTGGAAAGGGACTTCTAACTATGGCTACACCTTC. Filled out from reference TRBV30 and TRBJ1-2, the complete variable domain reads SQTIHQWPATLVQPVGSPLSLECTVEGTSNPNLYWYRQAAGRGLQLLFYSVGIGQISSEVPQNLSASRPQDRQFILSSKKLLLSDSGFYLCAWKGTSNYGYTFGSGTRLTVV.

The J gene is TRBJ2-5, the V gene TRBV25-1; D possibly uses TRBD1 or TRBD2 (5 bases each). Trimming left V 0 bases short and J 4 bases short, with 12 bases between. This CDR3 is built from 15 residues. Germline V gene lookup returns CDR1 MGHDK and CDR2 SYGVNS. The CDR3 DNA sequence: TGTGCCAGCAGTGAATACTTAACGGGGCGAGAGACCCAGTACTTC. This sequence encodes CASSEYLTGRETQYF.

This CDR3 is CSVGGPEGVTQYF. The CDR3 DNA reads as TGCAGCGTTGGGGGGCCCGAGGGGGTTACGCAGTATTTT. The rearrangement links TRBV29-1 to TRBJ2-3; D is possibly TRBD1 (6 bases). Deletions cut 4 bases from V and 8 bases from J, with 16 bases between. CDR1 is SQVTM, CDR2 ANQGSEA, per germline. The CDR3 runs 13 residues.

The chain links TRBV5-6 to TRBJ2-1; 16 bases map to TRBD2. Germline V gene data show CDR1 as SGHDT and CDR2 as YYEEEE. V trimming: 4 bases; J trimming: 0 bases; junction bases outside the gene matches: 7. This CDR3 region has 19 residues. Written as DNA, the CDR3 is TGTGCCAGCAGCCGACCGGGACTAGCGGGGGGGAGCTCCTACAATGAGCAGTTCTTC. This encodes CASSRPGLAGGSSYNEQFF.

This clone was observed a handful of times. This chain joins TRBV28 and TRBJ2-7; 8 nucleotides agree with TRBD1. After removal of 4 bases from V and 9 bases from J, the junction contained 14 bases not matched to a gene. This CDR3 comprises 15 residues. Germline lookup yields CDR1 MDHEN and CDR2 SYDVKM. The CDR3 reads CASSSPGTGDFGQYF. In nucleotides, the CDR3 is TGTGCCAGCAGTTCCCCCGGGACAGGAGATTTTGGGCAGTACTTC.

This clone has only a few counts. This chain uses TRBV30 with TRBJ2-6, with TRBD2 matching over 8 bases. V lost 0 bases to trimming and J lost 0 bases; unmatched junction nucleotides: 13. The CDR3 extends over 20 amino acids. CDR1 GTSNPN and CDR2 SVGIG come from the germline V gene (reference sequence). CDR3 sequence (DNA): TGTGCCTGGAGTGTAGGAGGTCTAGCGGGTTATTACTCTGGGGCCAACGTCCTGACTTTC. Translated, it gives CAWSVGGLAGYYSGANVLTF.

The rearrangement joins TRBV30 to TRBJ1-3; D call uncertain. The V gene's germline CDR1 is GTSNPN and CDR2 SVGIG (reference sequence). The length of the CDR3 is 14 residues. V lost 2 bases to trimming and J lost 4 bases, with 12 bases between them. Here the CDR3 reads CAWSPSRAGNTIYF. CDR3 coding DNA: TGTGCCTGGAGTCCCAGTCGTGCGGGAAACACCATATATTTT.

The chain combines TRBV30 with TRBJ1-6; unclear D gene. CDR3 length: 12 amino acids. The V end lost 5 bases, the J end lost 4 bases, and 6 bases lay between the germline ends. Germline V gene sequence: CDR1 GTSNPN, CDR2 SVGIG (reference sequence). The chain's CDR3 is CAWGQYNSPLHF. CDR3 nucleotide sequence: TGTGCCTGGGGGCAGTATAATTCACCCCTCCACTTT.

On this clone itself: Other DNA sequences in this sample translate to the same CDR3. The rearrangement joins TRBV5-1 to TRBJ2-3; D is unresolved. There are 12 residues in the CDR3. Between the trimmed V and J ends, which lost 0 bases and 4 bases, there was a span of 3 bases. Germline V lookup: CDR1 SGHRS, CDR2 YFSETQ. Here the CDR3 DNA reads TGCGCCAGCAGCTTGGGTGCAGATACGCAGTATTTT. Translated: CASSLGADTQYF.

This chain links TRBV29-1 with TRBJ1-5; D is undetermined. The germline V gene has CDR1 SQVTM and CDR2 ANQGSEA. V was pared by 5 bases and J by 0 bases, with 8 bases between. The CDR3 totals 13 residues. Written as DNA, the CDR3 is TGCAGCGTTTCCCGATCTAGCAATCAGCCCCAGCATTTT. The encoded protein is CSVSRSSNQPQHF.

This clone has just a few counts. The rearrangement uses TRBV30 and TRBJ1-3; no reliable D call. Looked up from germline, CDR1 is GTSNPN and CDR2 is SVGIG (reference sequence). The CDR3 is 15 amino acids. With 0 bases removed from V and 0 bases from J, the gap between germline ends came to 9 bases. DNA for the CDR3: TGTGCCTGGAGTGTAACACTCAGCTCTGGAAACACCATATATTTT. Protein product: CAWSVTLSSGNTIYF.

The DNA of the CDR3 is TGTGCCAGCAGCGTGACTAGTACAGAGACCCAGTACTTC. As protein: CASSVTSTETQYF. The chain is built from TRBV9 and TRBJ2-5; tentatively, D is TRBD2 (6 bases). The V and J ends lost 2 bases and 4 bases respectively, with 9 bases between them. The germline V gene has CDR1 SGDLS and CDR2 YYNGEE. The CDR3 extends over 13 amino acids.

The gene calls are TRBV4-2 and TRBJ1-3; D gene ambiguous. CDR1 and CDR2 from the germline V gene are LGHNA and YNFKEQ. Between the trimmed V and J ends, which lost 2 bases and 0 bases, there was a span of 8 bases. The CDR3 extends over 15 amino acids. This CDR3 is CASSQQSDSGNTIYF. CDR3 bases: TGTGCCAGCAGCCAACAGTCTGACTCTGGAAACACCATATATTTT.

This rearrangement joins TRBV4-2 to TRBJ1-2; 8 positions match TRBD1. The trim removed 0 bases at V and 8 bases at J, leaving 8 bases unmatched. CDR1 is LGHNA and CDR2 is YNFKEQ in the germline V gene. The CDR3 is made up of 15 amino acids. The CDR3 region is CASSQDRDRRRGYTF. CDR3 bases: TGTGCCAGCAGCCAAGATCGGGACAGGAGAAGGGGCTACACCTTC.